This T cell receptor beta chain is drawn from a study of blood T cell repertoires in COVID-19. Study summary: The cDNA or gDNA used as material had been derived from T cells, B-cell-depleted T cells, or PBMCs.

CDR1 LNHDA and CDR2 SQIVND come from the germline V gene (reference sequence). This CDR3 is 14 amino acids long. The ends were cut back, 5 bases at V and 4 bases at J, with 14 bases in the middle. As originally analysed: Counts of nucleated cells, estimated from reference gene primer amplification, were obtained. Generated by immunoSEQ multiplex PCR, the TCRdb table keeps only in-frame clones and is missing some. V, J and clone size reflect that table, while D and trimming were determined from the DNA. The sample records 9,500 to 15,000 clones, around nine tenths being singletons. This chain connects TRBV19 to TRBJ1-2, with D possibly matching TRBD1 (5 bases). This sequence originates from a man aged 65 to 85 with active COVID-19. Material for sequencing was peripheral blood. The CDR3 coding sequence is TGTGCCAGTAGTCCCGACAGCTATAGCTATGGCTACACCTTC. Translation gives CASSPDSYSYGYTF.